This T cell receptor beta chain was identified in a study of identical twins. Points from the study as a whole: The same donors were not followed; conclusions instead depended on cross-sectional statistical analysis.

The sample holds many counts of this clonotype. The antigen is unknown. A universal primer site arose from template switching, and cDNA bore unique molecular identifiers. Using its own MiXCR run on the 5' RACE reads, TCRdb lists one record per CDR3 protein. The sample records under 350,000 distinct CDR3 sequences, roughly 9.8% being singletons. The donor group consisted entirely of healthy Caucasians. In addition, the sample was reused for a study of yellow fever vaccine responses in identical twins.

The sample comprised CD8+ T cells sorted from blood. This receptor was identified in a woman under 30 in good health.

As DNA, the CDR3 is TGTGCCAGCAGTTTATCCAGGGGCCGGGAGACCCAGTACTTC. Protein sequence: CASSLSRGRETQYF. The chain couples TRBV27 to TRBJ2-5; tentatively, D is TRBD1 (6 bases). Germline CDR1 reads MNHEY; CDR2 reads SMNVEV (reference sequence). The CDR3 loop spans 14 amino acids. Trimming took off 0 bases at V and 5 bases at J, with 10 bases between the two ends.